The 17 T cell receptor beta chains reported below all come from one sample, sequenced in a study of PD-1 blockade in classical Hodgkin lymphoma. Relapse was seen in all patients after autologous stem cell transplantation, and brentuximab vedotin exposure was variable. Profiled with immunoSEQ multiplex PCR; TCRdb holds only in-frame clones, not every one. The table has 23,000 or so clones, approximately 80% seen once; the top ten hold around 8.3%. This sample comprised peripheral blood mononuclear cells (PBMCs), obtained before the second cycle of nivolumab. The receptors here all came from a human donor with classical Hodgkin lymphoma.

With respect to this clone: Other DNA sequences in the same sample also yield this CDR3. V and J are TRBV7-2 and TRBJ1-3, with unresolved D. With 3 bases removed from V and 1 base from J, the gap between germline ends came to 7 bases. Per germline, CDR1 SGHTA and CDR2 FQGNSA. This CDR3 spans 14 amino acids. For the CDR3, the DNA is TGTGCCAGCAGCTTGACCGCTTCTGGAAACACCATATATTTT. Translating it yields CASSLTASGNTIYF.

The rearrangement links TRBV6-1 to TRBJ2-1, with 13 bases matching TRBD2. The germline CDR1 and CDR2 sequences are MNHNS and SASEGT. V was clipped by 10 bases and J by 4 bases; unmatched bases: 4. CDR3 length: 14 residues. For the CDR3, the DNA is TGTGCCACGGGACTAGCGGGAAGATACAATGAGCAGTTCTTC. Translation: CATGLAGRYNEQFF.

This clone was seen a single time. The genes are TRBV11-1 and TRBJ2-5; possibly TRBD2 for D (5 bases). Deletions cut 6 bases from V and 7 bases from J, with 18 bases between. The CDR3 covers 14 residues. The germline V gene encodes CDR1 SGHAT and CDR2 FQDESV (reference sequence). The CDR3 region has the DNA TGTGCCAGCAGTTCAGTTTCGGGAAGGCGGACCCAGTACTTC. Translated: CASSSVSGRRTQYF.

The chain links TRBV5-1 to TRBJ2-5; 14 positions agree with TRBD2. J lost 5 bases, V lost 0 bases, and 3 bases had no gene match. Germline assignment: CDR1 SGHRS and CDR2 YFSETQ. The CDR3 totals 16 residues. The CDR3 here is CASSLGGLAGGETQYF. CDR3 sequence (DNA): TGCGCCAGCAGCTTGGGAGGACTAGCGGGGGGCGAGACCCAGTACTTC.

The chain carries TRBV27 and TRBJ1-1, with D unclear. The CDR3 is 14 residues long. Per the germline V gene, CDR1 is MNHEY and CDR2 is SMNVEV (reference sequence). Trimming took off 5 bases at V and 1 base at J, with 11 bases between the two ends. As DNA, the CDR3 is TGTGCCAGCAGTATCCGGACCGCGAACACTGAAGCTTTCTTT. It specifies CASSIRTANTEAFF.

V and J are TRBV14 and TRBJ2-1, with 9 bases lining up with TRBD2. Germline V gene data show CDR1 as SGHDN and CDR2 as FVKESK. The ends lost 1 base at V and 12 bases at J; junction bases unmatched: 4. This CDR3 region has 13 residues. CDR3 DNA: TGTGCCAGCAGCCAAGGACTAGCGGTAGGGCAGTTCTTC. Translated: CASSQGLAVGQFF.

The chain links TRBV29-1 to TRBJ2-1; D unresolved. There are 14 residues in the CDR3. V lost 1 base to trimming and J lost 2 bases, with 9 bases between them. CDR1 and CDR2 from the germline V gene are SQVTM and ANQGSEA. This CDR3 reads CSVEGGPAYNEQFF. DNA of the CDR3: TGCAGCGTTGAAGGGGGTCCAGCCTACAATGAGCAGTTCTTC.

This chain connects TRBV2 to TRBJ2-1, with D tentatively TRBD2 (6 bases). This CDR3 comprises 15 residues. Germline lookup yields CDR1 SNHLY and CDR2 FYNNEI. With 10 bases removed from V and 0 bases from J, the gap between germline ends came to 16 bases. The CDR3 reads CAIRLGASSYNEQFF. CDR3 in DNA: TGTGCCATTCGACTAGGGGCTAGCTCCTACAATGAGCAGTTCTTC.

The chain has TRBV7-2 and TRBJ1-2, with D tentatively TRBD1 (6 bases). CDR3 size: 12 residues. V shed 5 bases and J shed 4 bases, with 8 bases lying between them. The germline V gene has CDR1 SGHTA and CDR2 FQGNSA. The CDR3 spells CASSQDSYGYTF. Here the CDR3 DNA reads TGTGCCAGCAGCCAGGACAGCTATGGCTACACCTTC.

V gene TRBV5-1 combines with J gene TRBJ2-1, with TRBD2 matching 10 bases. The CDR3 loop spans 15 amino acids. Germline-derived CDR1 and CDR2 are SGHRS and YFSETQ. Germline trimming cut 5 bases from V and 5 bases from J; bases unmatched to any gene: 7. In DNA, the CDR3 is TGCGCCAGCAGGTATACTAGCGGGGAACACAATGAGCAGTTCTTC. This encodes CASRYTSGEHNEQFF. The whole variable domain, remainder taken from reference TRBV5-1 and TRBJ2-1, is KAGVTQTPRYLIKTRGQQVTLSCSPISGHRSVSWYQQTPGQGLQFLFEYFSETQRNKGNFPGRFSGRQFSNSRSEMNVSTLELGDSALYLCASRYTSGEHNEQFFGPGTRLTVL.

The chain couples TRBV7-2 to TRBJ1-6; tentatively, D is TRBD1 (5 bases). CDR1 is SGHTA, CDR2 FQGNSA, per germline. Trimming stripped 6 bases from V and 10 bases from J, with 16 bases between. The CDR3 has 14 residues. The CDR3 is CASSHNVGASPLHF. CDR3 DNA: TGTGCCAGCAGTCACAACGTCGGGGCCTCACCCCTCCACTTT.

The chain uses TRBV7-2 and TRBJ2-7; 7 bases align to TRBD2. The germline CDR1 and CDR2 sequences are SGHTA and FQGNSA. This CDR3 region has 15 residues. V lost 0 bases to trimming and J lost 0 bases; unmatched junction nucleotides: 2. The CDR3: CASSLASSGSYEQYF. DNA for the CDR3: TGTGCCAGCAGCTTAGCCTCTAGCGGCTCCTACGAGCAGTACTTC.

This chain joins TRBV7-3 and TRBJ2-3, with D uncertain. In germline, CDR1 is SGHTA, CDR2 FQGTGA. This CDR3 has 14 amino acids. Between the trimmed V and J ends, which lost 5 bases and 5 bases, there was a span of 14 bases. The CDR3 coding sequence is TGTGCCAGCAGCCTGCGCGGCCTGGGAGATACGCAGTATTTT. Encoded protein: CASSLRGLGDTQYF.

The chain has TRBV2 and TRBJ1-5; D gene uncertain. CDR1 and CDR2 from the germline V gene are SNHLY and FYNNEI. The CDR3 runs to 12 residues. V lost 3 bases, J lost 0 bases, and 0 bases lay in between. The CDR3 protein is CASSDSNQPQHF. CDR3 nucleotides: TGTGCCAGCAGTGATAGCAATCAGCCCCAGCATTTT.

On this clone itself: The identical CDR3 is also encoded by other nucleotide sequences in the sample. The genes are TRBV5-1 and TRBJ1-1; no clear D. CDR1 and CDR2 from the germline V gene are SGHRS and YFSETQ. V lost 0 bases, J lost 3 bases, and 6 bases lay in between. The CDR3 length is 13 residues. The CDR3 sequence: CASSLVGDTEAFF. The CDR3 DNA is TGCGCCAGCAGCTTGGTGGGAGACACTGAAGCTTTCTTT.

This clone came up once. The rearrangement links TRBV18 to TRBJ1-2, with TRBD1 as a possible D gene (5 bases). The CDR3 extends over 12 amino acids. The germline V gene has CDR1 KGHSH and CDR2 LQKENI. The V gene lost 4 bases and the J gene lost 8 bases, with 11 bases spanning the gap. CDR3 loop: CASSRRGGGYTF. DNA for the CDR3: TGTGCCAGCTCACGGAGGGGTGGCGGCTACACCTTC.

The chain joins TRBV27 to TRBJ2-7; a weak D match, TRBD1 (6 bases). The germline V gene encodes CDR1 MNHEY and CDR2 SMNVEV (reference sequence). The V gene lost 1 base and the J gene lost 1 base, with 17 bases spanning the gap. The length of the CDR3 is 17 residues. CDR3 coding DNA: TGTGCCAGCAGTTTATTCTTACTTAGGACAGAATCCTACGAGCAGTACTTC. It translates to CASSLFLLRTESYEQYF.